Shown below are 29 T cell receptor beta chains from a single sample sequenced in a study of identifying expanded T cells in peripheral blood. TCRdb keeps only in-frame clones here, not all; method: immunoSEQ multiplex PCR. The sample lists about 94,000 clones; over 75% were seen once. Source material: blood. Receptor source: a person aged 18-70 years in good health.

The genes are TRBV6-4 and TRBJ2-3, with 8 nucleotides matching TRBD2. Germline V gene lookup returns CDR1 MRHNA and CDR2 SNTAGT. This CDR3 has 16 residues. The J segment lost 5 bases and the V segment lost 2 bases, leaving 9 bases of the junction unmatched. The CDR3 bases are TGTGCCAGCAGTGACGTTATCGGGGGGGGCCGAGATACGCAGTATTTT. Translated, it gives CASSDVIGGGRDTQYF.

The V and J genes are TRBV11-3 and TRBJ2-1; a weak D match, TRBD1 (6 bases). Germline CDR1 reads SGHNT; CDR2 reads YENEEA. This CDR3 has 19 residues. V was trimmed by 4 bases and J by 10 bases, leaving 32 bases between them. The CDR3 bases are TGTGCCAGCAGCTCACCCGTCTCGACGACGGGACATCACCGTCGGGAGCAGTTCTTC. Amino acids: CASSSPVSTTGHHRREQFF.

The J gene is TRBJ1-6, the V gene TRBV5-1; 8 nucleotides match TRBD1. V was pared by 5 bases and J by 8 bases, with 12 bases of the junction left unmatched. This CDR3 has 16 amino acids. Germline-derived CDR1 and CDR2 are SGHRS and YFSETQ. CDR3 bases: TGCGCCAGCAGTGCCACAGGGGGATCTATAGATTCACCCCTCCACTTT. This encodes CASSATGGSIDSPLHF.

The sample holds one count of this clone. This chain links TRBV9 with TRBJ1-1; 7 bases line up with TRBD1. V shed 4 bases and J 7 bases; nucleotides not matched to a gene: 10. Germline values: CDR1 SGDLS, CDR2 YYNGEE. The CDR3 is 14 amino acids. Here the CDR3 reads CASSPGDSLVEAFF. The CDR3 coding sequence is TGTGCCAGCAGCCCCGGGGACAGCTTGGTTGAAGCTTTCTTT.

The V and J genes are TRBV7-2 and TRBJ1-6; D not resolved. Germline V gene lookup returns CDR1 SGHTA and CDR2 FQGNSA. The V and J ends lost 1 base and 2 bases respectively, with 12 bases between them. This CDR3 comprises 17 residues. CDR3 nucleotide sequence: TGTGCCAGCAGCTTAGGTCTCAGGCCAACCTATAATTCACCCCTCCACTTT. It codes for CASSLGLRPTYNSPLHF.

This clone was counted a few times. The rearrangement links TRBV10-1 to TRBJ1-2; possible D gene TRBD1, 6 bases. V lost 4 bases to trimming and J lost 4 bases, with 10 bases between them. The CDR3 is made up of 13 amino acids. The germline V gene encodes CDR1 WNHNN and CDR2 SYGVQD (reference sequence). Here the CDR3 reads CASSAGGPYGYTF. CDR3 nucleotide sequence: TGCGCCAGCAGTGCCGGGGGGCCCTATGGCTACACCTTC.

This clone appeared a single time. This chain connects TRBV19 to TRBJ1-1; D is possibly TRBD1 (5 bases). Trimming took 5 bases from V and 5 from J, leaving 12 bases between them. Germline CDR1 is LNHDA and CDR2 is SQIVND (reference sequence). The CDR3 spans 13 residues. As DNA, the CDR3 is TGTGCCAGTAGTGATCCGGGGGTGACTGAAGCTTTCTTT. It codes for CASSDPGVTEAFF.

This clone is a singleton in its sample. This sequence joins TRBV19 and TRBJ1-6, with 7 positions matching TRBD1. J lost 7 bases, V lost 4 bases, and 7 bases had no gene match. CDR3 size: 15 residues. CDR1 and CDR2 from the germline V gene are LNHDA and SQIVND (reference sequence). CDR3 sequence (DNA): TGTGCCAGTAGTACCCGACAGGGCGGGAATTCACCCCTCCACTTT. It translates to CASSTRQGGNSPLHF.

The gene calls are TRBV7-9 and TRBJ2-1, with 11 bases aligning to TRBD2. The V segment lost 5 bases and the J segment 5 bases; nucleotides outside the gene matches: 5. Germline V gene data show CDR1 as SEHNR and CDR2 as FQNEAQ (reference sequence). The length of the CDR3 is 15 residues. The CDR3 reads CASSTPSGGNNEQFF. DNA of the CDR3: TGTGCCAGCAGCACCCCTAGCGGGGGGAACAATGAGCAGTTCTTC. The whole variable domain, filled in from reference TRBV7-9 and TRBJ2-1, reads DTGVSQNPRHKITKRGQNVTFRCDPISEHNRLYWYRQTLGQGPEFLTYFQNEAQLEKSRLLSDRFSAERPKGSFSTLEIQRTEQGDSAMYLCASSTPSGGNNEQFFGPGTRLTVL.

The genes are TRBV7-9 and TRBJ2-7, with 7 bases aligning to TRBD1. The length of the CDR3 is 14 residues. With 4 bases clipped from V and 5 bases from J, the junction kept 8 bases outside the gene matches. Germline V lookup: CDR1 SEHNR, CDR2 FQNEAQ (reference sequence). Here the CDR3 reads CASSSRTGLNEQYF. CDR3 in DNA: TGTGCCAGCAGCTCCAGGACAGGATTAAACGAGCAGTACTTC.

The V gene is TRBV30, the J gene TRBJ1-4; 7 bases map to TRBD1. The V and J ends lost 8 bases and 1 base, in that order; junction bases with no gene match: 10. The CDR3 totals 15 residues. Germline values: CDR1 GTSNPN, CDR2 SVGIG (reference sequence). Here the CDR3 DNA reads TGTGCCGGAGAATTAACAGGGGTAACTAATGAAAAACTGTTTTTT. This translates into CAGELTGVTNEKLFF.

This clone was observed once. The chain links TRBV18 to TRBJ1-2; D remains unclear. The CDR3 covers 16 residues. Germline assignment: CDR1 KGHSH and CDR2 LQKENI. V was clipped by 3 bases and J by 2 bases, with 16 bases between them. CDR3 sequence reads: CASSPVAATENYGYTF. CDR3 in DNA: TGTGCCAGCTCACCTGTAGCTGCGACCGAAAACTATGGCTACACCTTC.

The rearrangement joins TRBV5-6 to TRBJ1-4; no reliable D call. This CDR3 is 15 amino acids long. Germline values: CDR1 SGHDT, CDR2 YYEEEE. V lost 3 bases and J 0 bases, leaving 9 bases between the germline ends. This chain's CDR3 is CASSWGGTTNEKLFF. The CDR3 bases are TGTGCCAGCAGCTGGGGAGGGACAACTAATGAAAAACTGTTTTTT.

This sequence joins TRBV18 and TRBJ2-7; D might be TRBD1 (5 bases). Germline assignment: CDR1 KGHSH and CDR2 LQKENI. V lost 4 bases and J lost 1, with 8 bases in between. The CDR3 runs 13 residues. CDR3 sequence reads: CASSLGHSYEQYF. CDR3 bases: TGTGCCAGCTCACTAGGACATTCCTACGAGCAGTACTTC.

V and J are TRBV19 and TRBJ2-1; D may match TRBD1 or TRBD2 (5 bases each). Germline V gene lookup returns CDR1 LNHDA and CDR2 SQIVND (reference sequence). CDR3 length equals 12 residues. V was clipped by 6 bases and J by 8 bases, with 11 bases between them. The CDR3 DNA follows: TGTGCCAGTAGCCACCGAGGGGATGAGCAGTTCTTC. Its translation is CASSHRGDEQFF.

The V call is TRBV10-3, the J call TRBJ1-3; TRBD1 matches at 7 bases. Per germline, CDR1 ENHRY and CDR2 SYGVKD. The trim removed 2 bases at V and 2 bases at J, leaving 9 bases unmatched. The CDR3 length is 17 residues. This chain's CDR3 is CAISETGQVRTGNTIYF. In nucleotides, the CDR3 is TGTGCCATCAGTGAGACTGGACAGGTCCGAACTGGAAACACCATATATTTT.

With regard to this clone: This sample also contains other DNA sequences that code for the same CDR3. CDR3 nucleotides: TGTGCCAGCAGCTTAGCTGGGACAGGCCCCTACGAGCAGTACTTC. Protein: CASSLAGTGPYEQYF. This sequence joins TRBV7-6 and TRBJ2-7, with TRBD1 matching 8 bases. Germline assignment: CDR1 SGHVS and CDR2 FNYEAQ. The CDR3 spans 15 residues. The trim removed 0 bases at V and 2 bases at J, leaving 3 bases unmatched.

The chain employs TRBV14 and TRBJ1-1; D might be TRBD1 (5 bases). The V gene's germline CDR1 is SGHDN and CDR2 FVKESK. V lost 0 bases and J 3 bases, leaving 8 bases between the germline ends. The CDR3 covers 14 residues. Here the CDR3 reads CASSQDRGYTEAFF. The CDR3 nucleotides are TGTGCCAGCAGCCAAGATCGGGGGTACACTGAAGCTTTCTTT.

This clone occurred a few times. This chain joins TRBV19 and TRBJ1-6, with D perhaps matching TRBD1 (5 bases). The CDR3 length is 16 residues. Trimming left V 11 bases short and J 3 bases short, with 20 bases between. Germline assignment: CDR1 LNHDA and CDR2 SQIVND (reference sequence). The CDR3 region is CASHPKTAVYNSPLHF. In DNA, the CDR3 is TGTGCCTCCCACCCGAAGACAGCCGTCTATAATTCACCCCTCCACTTT.

The chain combines TRBV4-2 with TRBJ2-4; TRBD1 matches at 9 bases. V was pared by 0 bases and J by 8 bases, with 8 bases of the junction left unmatched. CDR1 is LGHNA and CDR2 is YNFKEQ in the germline V gene. The CDR3 loop spans 16 amino acids. The CDR3 is CASSQEGTGTVYIQYF. The CDR3 DNA reads as TGTGCCAGCAGCCAAGAGGGGACAGGGACGGTGTACATTCAGTACTTC.

In its sample, this clone was seen a few times. The rearrangement joins TRBV6-6 to TRBJ1-6; D gene unclear. Germline CDR1 and CDR2: MNHNY and SVGAGI (reference sequence). CDR3 length: 12 residues. V lost 5 bases to trimming and J lost 7 bases, with 6 bases between them. The CDR3 sequence is CASSLGNSPLHF. CDR3 sequence (DNA): TGTGCCAGCAGTCTCGGGAATTCACCCCTCCACTTT.

This rearrangement joins TRBV10-2 to TRBJ2-5; 7 bases map to TRBD1. There are 14 residues in the CDR3. Per germline, CDR1 WSHSY and CDR2 SAAADI. V lost 4 bases and J lost 4; bases outside the gene matches: 6. The CDR3 bases are TGCGCCAGCAGTGCCGACAGGGCAGGAGAGACCCAGTACTTC. Translation gives CASSADRAGETQYF.

The V and J genes are TRBV27 and TRBJ1-1; D unclear. Trimming cost V 4 bases and J 1 base, with 7 bases left between them. CDR1 MNHEY and CDR2 SMNVEV come from the germline V gene (reference sequence). The CDR3 extends over 13 amino acids. The DNA for the CDR3 is TGTGCCAGCAGTTATCAGAAGAACACTGAAGCTTTCTTT. Residues: CASSYQKNTEAFF.

The gene calls are TRBV2 and TRBJ2-2; 7 nucleotides agree with TRBD1. The J segment lost 1 base and the V segment lost 4 bases, leaving 6 bases of the junction unmatched. Germline V gene lookup returns CDR1 SNHLY and CDR2 FYNNEI. The CDR3 length is 16 residues. The CDR3: CASSAQGTQNTGELFF. Here the CDR3 DNA reads TGTGCCAGCAGTGCACAGGGGACCCAGAACACCGGGGAGCTGTTTTTT.

The chain links TRBV7-6 to TRBJ1-2; D remains ambiguous. There are 13 residues in the CDR3. Germline V gene data show CDR1 as SGHVS and CDR2 as FNYEAQ. V lost 5 bases and J 4 bases, leaving 11 bases between the germline ends. The CDR3 nucleotides are TGTGCCAGCAGCACCCAGGAAAGCTATGGCTACACCTTC. Protein: CASSTQESYGYTF.

The chain has TRBV5-1 and TRBJ2-2, with a tentative D call TRBD1 (5 bases). The CDR3 has 16 amino acids. The ends were cut back, 3 bases at V and 0 bases at J, with 12 bases in the middle. Germline V lookup: CDR1 SGHRS, CDR2 YFSETQ. For the CDR3, the DNA is TGCGCCAGCAGCTCGCGAGGACAACCGAACACCGGGGAGCTGTTTTTT. Protein sequence: CASSSRGQPNTGELFF. The full variable domain, completed using reference TRBV5-1 and TRBJ2-2, is KAGVTQTPRYLIKTRGQQVTLSCSPISGHRSVSWYQQTPGQGLQFLFEYFSETQRNKGNFPGRFSGRQFSNSRSEMNVSTLELGDSALYLCASSSRGQPNTGELFFGEGSRLTVL.

J is TRBJ1-1 and V is TRBV11-3, with D unresolved. The CDR3 contains 15 residues. Germline assignment: CDR1 SGHNT and CDR2 YENEEA. Trimming stripped 6 bases from V and 1 base from J, with 15 bases between. The CDR3 nucleotides are TGTGCCAGCAGGGTGGGTACAACTTCGAACACTGAAGCTTTCTTT. Its translation is CASRVGTTSNTEAFF.

The chain has TRBV6-6 and TRBJ2-7; 7 nucleotides align to TRBD1. The CDR3 is 15 amino acids. J gave up 2 bases and V 1 base, and 5 bases lay outside the gene matches. Germline CDR1 MNHNY, CDR2 SVGAGI (reference sequence). The DNA for the CDR3 is TGTGCCAGCAGTTACTTTGGGGGACAGACCTACGAGCAGTACTTC. Residues: CASSYFGGQTYEQYF.

This chain links TRBV29-1 with TRBJ1-1; 7 positions match TRBD1. The CDR3 spans 13 residues. CDR1 and CDR2 (germline): SQVTM, ANQGSEA. J was trimmed by 1 base and V by 4 bases; bases with no gene match: 3. CDR3 residues: CSVGDRENTEAFF. For the CDR3, the DNA is TGCAGCGTTGGAGACAGGGAGAACACTGAAGCTTTCTTT.